This T cell receptor (beta chain) originates from a study of blood T cell repertoires in COVID-19. Study overall: T cells, B-cell-depleted T cells, or PBMCs provided the cDNA or gDNA that served as material.

Sequenced by immunoSEQ multiplex PCR; TCRdb stores in-frame clones only, minus some. The sample includes a few hundred thousand clones, around 86% of them seen just once. J lost 2 bases, V lost 1 base, and 17 bases had no gene match. The CDR3 runs to 20 residues. The germline gives CDR1 MGHRA, CDR2 YSYEKL. V gene TRBV4-1 combines with J gene TRBJ2-7, with TRBD2 matching 10 bases. The receptor was isolated from a woman in her 30s who had recovered from COVID-19. Sequenced: peripheral blood. The CDR3 DNA reads as TGCGCCAGCAGCCAAGGCCTTGGGCTAGCGGGAGATCATTGGACCTACGAGCAGTACTTC. Amino acids: CASSQGLGLAGDHWTYEQYF.